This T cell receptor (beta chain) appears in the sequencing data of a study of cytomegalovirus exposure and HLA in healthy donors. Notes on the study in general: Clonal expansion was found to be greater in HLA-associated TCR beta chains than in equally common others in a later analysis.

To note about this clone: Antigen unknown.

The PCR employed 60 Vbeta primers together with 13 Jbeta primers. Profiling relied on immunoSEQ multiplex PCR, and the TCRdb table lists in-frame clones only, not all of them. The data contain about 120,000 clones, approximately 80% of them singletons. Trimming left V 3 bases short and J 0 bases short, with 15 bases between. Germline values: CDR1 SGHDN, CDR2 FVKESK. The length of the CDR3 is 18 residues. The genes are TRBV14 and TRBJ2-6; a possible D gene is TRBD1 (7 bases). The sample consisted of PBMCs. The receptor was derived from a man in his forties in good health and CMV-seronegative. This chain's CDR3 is CASSHPGQDYSGANVLTF. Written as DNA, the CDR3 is TGTGCCAGCAGCCACCCCGGACAGGACTACTCTGGGGCCAACGTCCTGACTTTC.